What follows are 3 T cell receptor beta chains derived from one specimen sequenced in a study of vaccination and CD4 T cells after COVID-19. The Oncomine TCR Beta short-read assay was applied to DNA of cultured CD4+ T cells. Via MiXCR, TCRdb re-called the PCR reads, giving one row per CDR3 protein. The data show about 3,000 distinct CDR3 sequences, more than 20% seen once. These receptors lack a known antigen. Noted treatment: approximately 9-day PBMC culture with coronavirus spike peptide pools or control peptides (ViraFEST assay). The material was CD4+ T cells from blood, cultured in vitro, obtained after SARS-CoV-2 vaccination. These receptor sequences come from a human donor who had recovered from COVID-19.

This rearrangement joins TRBV6-1 to TRBJ1-3, with TRBD1 identical over 9 bases. Per germline, CDR1 MNHNS and CDR2 SASEGT. This CDR3 is 17 amino acids long. V lost 1 base to trimming and J lost 6 bases; unmatched junction nucleotides: 10. CDR3 in amino acids: CASSEGRDRVWSNTIYF. CDR3 DNA: TGTGCCAGCAGTGAAGGGCGGGACAGGGTTTGGTCAAACACCATATATTTT.

By share of the sample, this clonotype is medium-sized. V and J are TRBV7-2 and TRBJ2-6; D uncertain. Germline V CDR1 and CDR2: SGHTA, FQGNSA. There are 15 residues in the CDR3. Trimming removed 3 bases from V and 2 bases from J, with 8 bases in between. The CDR3 sequence is CASSLVVTGANVLTF. The CDR3 DNA sequence: TGTGCCAGCAGCTTGGTTGTCACTGGGGCCAACGTCCTGACTTTC.

This clonotype rates as large. The chain joins TRBV6-4 to TRBJ2-1; TRBD1 matches 7 bases. The CDR3 contains 10 residues. Germline loops: CDR1 MRHNA, CDR2 SNTAGT. V trimming: 9 bases; J trimming: 7 bases; junction bases outside the gene matches: 0. As DNA, the CDR3 is TGTGCCAGACAGGGGAATGAGCAGTTCTTC. This codes for CARQGNEQFF.